These T cell receptor beta chains were read from a single sample in a study of cytomegalovirus exposure and HLA in healthy donors. Assay: immunoSEQ multiplex PCR; the TCRdb copy retains only in-frame clones and omits some. The sample lists about 190,000 clones, 75% to 85% occurring once. The material sequenced was PBMCs. All receptors derive from a woman younger than 30 in good health and CMV-seronegative. Both conserved end residues are part of each CDR3. The order of the fields is J gene, D gene, V gene, clone size, CDR3 protein, CDR3 DNA. D genes are given only for firm matches. A clone size is listed for some rows: how often the clone was seen (once, few, many), or a class if it is expanded.

TRBJ2-2 | TRBD1 | TRBV10-1 | . | CASSESTGQGHTGELFF | TGCGCCAGCAGTGAGTCTACTGGACAGGGACACACCGGGGAGCTGTTTTTT
TRBJ2-3 | TRBD2 | TRBV5-6 | . | CASSFYSGMDTQYF | TGTGCCAGCAGCTTCTATAGCGGGATGGATACGCAGTATTTT
TRBJ1-2 | . | TRBV28 | . | CASRQSAANYGYTF | TGTGCCAGCAGACAGTCGGCAGCTAACTATGGCTACACCTTC
TRBJ1-2 | . | TRBV19 | . | CASSRAGDYGYTF | TGTGCCAGTAGTAGGGCAGGGGACTATGGCTACACCTTC
TRBJ2-3 | . | TRBV5-4 | . | CASTLTGTTSTDTQYF | TGTGCCAGCACCCTCACCGGGACAACTAGCACAGATACGCAGTATTTT
TRBJ2-1 | TRBD1 | TRBV19 | . | CASSLDRGTYNEQFF | TGTGCCAGTAGTCTCGACAGGGGTACCTACAATGAGCAGTTCTTC
TRBJ2-7 | . | TRBV5-1 | . | CASSLAGGTFSYEQYF | TGCGCCAGCAGCTTGGCCGGGGGGACATTCTCCTACGAGCAGTACTTC
TRBJ1-6 | . | TRBV7-2 | . | CASSLAHLDSPLHF | TGTGCCAGCAGCTTAGCGCATCTAGATTCACCCCTCCACTTT
TRBJ2-2 | . | TRBV5-1 | . | CASSLLSENTGELFF | TGCGCCAGCAGCTTGTTGAGCGAGAACACCGGGGAGCTGTTTTTT
TRBJ1-1 | TRBD1 | TRBV27 | . | CASRTGPGYTEAFF | TGTGCCAGCAGGACAGGGCCGGGATACACTGAAGCTTTCTTT
TRBJ1-1 | . | TRBV6-5 | . | CASSIEVNTEAFF | TGTGCCAGCAGTATAGAGGTGAACACTGAAGCTTTCTTT
TRBJ2-5 | . | TRBV4-1 | . | CASSHLPGGLETQYF | TGCGCCAGCAGCCACCTACCGGGGGGCTTGGAGACCCAGTACTTC
TRBJ1-1 | . | TRBV7-7 | few | CASSPLPQENTEAFF | TGTGCCAGCAGCCCCCTCCCACAGGAGAACACTGAAGCTTTCTTT
TRBJ2-7 | . | TRBV14 | . | CASSQLAAYEQYF | TGTGCCAGCAGCCAGCTGGCAGCGTACGAGCAGTACTTC
TRBJ2-1 | TRBD2 | TRBV6-1 | . | CASSDLGQGGNEQFF | TGTGCCAGCAGTGACCTTGGCCAGGGAGGGAATGAGCAGTTCTTC
TRBJ2-3 | TRBD2 | TRBV6-5 | . | CASQSSGFTDTQYF | TGTGCCAGCCAATCTAGCGGCTTCACAGATACGCAGTATTTT